Each of the 19 T cell receptor beta chains below was sequenced from the same sample in a study of blood T cell repertoires in COVID-19. Assay: immunoSEQ multiplex PCR; the TCRdb copy retains only in-frame clones and omits some. The sample consists of around 23,000 clones, 87% of them appearing once. Specimen: peripheral blood. These receptors all come from a man over 45 with active COVID-19.

V is TRBV4-1 and J is TRBJ2-1; 7 bases are a match to TRBD2. Trimming took 7 bases from V and 0 from J; bases not matched to a gene: 9. Germline V lookup: CDR1 MGHRA, CDR2 YSYEKL. The CDR3 covers 16 residues. CDR3 sequence (DNA): TGCGCCAGCACCAAAAGCGGGGCACACTCCTACAATGAGCAGTTCTTC. This sequence encodes CASTKSGAHSYNEQFF.

J is TRBJ2-1 and V is TRBV3-1 (or the pseudogene TRBV3-2); 9 positions agree with TRBD2. The CDR3 consists of 16 residues. J lost 12 bases, V lost 1 base, and 13 bases had no gene match. The germline gives CDR1 LGHDT, CDR2 YNNKEL (reference sequence). The CDR3 reads CASSQVLAGYSSGQFF. CDR3 coding DNA: TGTGCCAGCAGCCAAGTACTAGCGGGCTACAGTTCGGGGCAGTTCTTC.

This clone was observed a handful of times. V usage is TRBV11-2 and J usage is TRBJ2-7; D is unclear. The CDR3 sequence is 14 residues long. Germline V gives CDR1 SGHAT, CDR2 FQNNGV. V was pared by 3 bases and J by 2 bases, with 11 bases between. Here the CDR3 DNA reads TGTGCCAGCAGCTTCTCGTTAAGCGCCTACGAGCAGTACTTC. This codes for CASSFSLSAYEQYF.

In its sample, this clone was seen once. V is TRBV19 and J is TRBJ1-6, with a tentative D call TRBD1 (5 bases). V was cut by 1 base and J by 6 bases, with 19 bases left in between. CDR1 and CDR2 (germline): LNHDA, SQIVND (reference sequence). The CDR3 runs to 18 residues. The CDR3 nucleotides are TGTGCCAGTAGTATAGGACCGCCGGGCCAGGGTTTTAATTCACCCCTCCACTTT. It codes for CASSIGPPGQGFNSPLHF.

The chain couples TRBV4-3 to TRBJ1-1; 9 bases map to TRBD1. The germline CDR1 and CDR2 sequences are LGHNA and YSLEER. The V and J ends lost 0 bases and 7 bases, in that order; junction bases with no gene match: 3. The CDR3 contains 14 residues. The CDR3 nucleotides are TGCGCCAGCAGCCAAGATTGGGGACAGGGTGAAGCTTTCTTT. It codes for CASSQDWGQGEAFF.

The rearrangement joins TRBV5-1 to TRBJ1-4, with no clear D. This CDR3 has 15 amino acids. Germline V gene data show CDR1 as SGHRS and CDR2 as YFSETQ. The V end was cut by 1 base, the J end by 2 bases, with 9 bases between. Written as DNA, the CDR3 is TGCGCCAGCAGCTTGCCTGTCGGGACTAATGAAAAACTGTTTTTT. It yields the protein CASSLPVGTNEKLFF. Based on the CDR3 plus reference TRBV5-1 and TRBJ1-4, the full variable domain is KAGVTQTPRYLIKTRGQQVTLSCSPISGHRSVSWYQQTPGQGLQFLFEYFSETQRNKGNFPGRFSGRQFSNSRSEMNVSTLELGDSALYLCASSLPVGTNEKLFFGSGTQLSVL.

This chain connects TRBV19 to TRBJ1-2, with 7 bases that match TRBD1. There are 15 residues in the CDR3. The germline gives CDR1 LNHDA, CDR2 SQIVND (reference sequence). V dropped 5 bases and J dropped 8; count of bases not matched to a gene: 14. As DNA, the CDR3 is TGTGCCAGTAGTCTCAGGGGGTCTGAGTCTTACGGCTACACCTTC. As protein: CASSLRGSESYGYTF.

This clone was counted a few times. This chain connects TRBV11-2 to TRBJ2-4; D call uncertain. Per the germline V gene, CDR1 is SGHAT and CDR2 is FQNNGV. Trimming removed 4 bases at V and 9 bases at J, with 19 bases between. The CDR3 consists of 15 residues. CDR3 nucleotides: TGTGCCAGCAGCTCCCCCCGGGTCTCGGGTGGCATTCAGTACTTC. As protein: CASSSPRVSGGIQYF.

The chain uses TRBV29-1 and TRBJ2-1; D is possibly TRBD2 (7 bases). This CDR3 spans 15 amino acids. Trimming left V 0 bases short and J 1 base short, with 10 bases between. The germline CDR1 and CDR2 sequences are SQVTM and ANQGSEA. CDR3 sequence (DNA): TGCAGCGTTGAAGAAGCGGGACAATCCTACAATGAGCAGTTCTTC. Its translation is CSVEEAGQSYNEQFF.

The chain joins TRBV9 to TRBJ2-7; no definite D call. CDR1 is SGDLS, CDR2 YYNGEE, per germline. Trimming cost V 0 bases and J 2 bases, with 9 bases left between them. This CDR3 comprises 14 residues. The CDR3 bases are TGTGCCAGCAGCGTAGGGCAGGCAACCTACGAGCAGTACTTC. This translates into CASSVGQATYEQYF.

The chain joins TRBV6-5 to TRBJ1-5; D remains ambiguous. The CDR3 is 15 residues long. Germline V CDR1 and CDR2: MNHEY, SVGAGI. The V gene lost 5 bases and the J gene lost 3 bases, with 14 bases spanning the gap. DNA of the CDR3: TGTGCCAGCAGTCCCCTAGCGGGAGACAATCAGCCCCAGCATTTT. Amino acid sequence: CASSPLAGDNQPQHF.

The V gene is TRBV25-1, the J gene TRBJ1-5; tentative D call: TRBD1 (5 bases). Germline lookup yields CDR1 MGHDK and CDR2 SYGVNS. V was clipped by 3 bases and J by 5 bases, with 5 bases between them. This CDR3 is 12 amino acids long. The CDR3 spells CASSETDQPQHF. Here the CDR3 DNA reads TGTGCCAGCAGTGAGACAGATCAGCCCCAGCATTTT.

J is TRBJ1-5 and V is TRBV5-6; perhaps TRBD1 as D (5 bases). Trimming pared 0 bases from V and 0 bases from J, leaving 13 bases between. This CDR3 spans 17 amino acids. CDR1 and CDR2 from the germline V gene are SGHDT and YYEEEE. The DNA for the CDR3 is TGTGCCAGCAGCTTGGGGGTCCAGGGCTATAGCAATCAGCCCCAGCATTTT. This sequence encodes CASSLGVQGYSNQPQHF.

This rearrangement joins TRBV5-1 to TRBJ1-1; maybe TRBD1 (6 bases). This CDR3 comprises 14 residues. From germline, CDR1 is SGHRS and CDR2 YFSETQ. Deletions cut 2 bases from V and 1 base from J, with 9 bases between. The chain's CDR3 is CASSLLQGNTEAFF. The CDR3 DNA sequence: TGCGCCAGCAGCTTACTACAGGGGAACACTGAAGCTTTCTTT.

As DNA, the CDR3 is TGTGCCAGCAGCTTAACTAGCGGGGGGGAGACCCAGTACTTC. Translating it yields CASSLTSGGETQYF. This chain links TRBV7-2 with TRBJ2-5; TRBD2 aligns across 12 bases. Trimming removed 2 bases from V and 5 bases from J; junction bases left unmatched: 0. This CDR3 is 14 amino acids long. Germline CDR1 reads SGHTA; CDR2 reads FQGNSA. Full variable domain (remainder filled in from reference TRBV7-2 and TRBJ2-5): GAGVSQSPSNKVTEKGKDVELRCDPISGHTALYWYRQSLGQGLEFLIYFQGNSAPDKSGLPSDRFSAERTGGSVSTLTIQRTQQEDSAVYLCASSLTSGGETQYFGPGTRLLVL.

The rearrangement uses TRBV7-9 and TRBJ2-7, with TRBD1 matching over 8 bases. J was trimmed by 3 bases and V by 0 bases; bases with no gene match: 4. This CDR3 region has 15 residues. CDR1 and CDR2 (germline): SEHNR, FQNEAQ (reference sequence). The CDR3 sequence: CASSLAGQGDYEQYF. The CDR3 DNA follows: TGTGCCAGCAGCTTAGCAGGACAGGGTGACTACGAGCAGTACTTC.

This clone appeared once. The CDR3 sequence is CASSLVLLAGEETQYF. CDR3 nucleotide sequence: TGTGCCAGCAGCTTAGTTCTCCTAGCGGGGGAAGAGACCCAGTACTTC. The chain couples TRBV7-8 to TRBJ2-5, with 10 positions matching TRBD2. V was clipped by 1 base and J by 3 bases; unmatched bases: 5. CDR3 length equals 16 residues. Germline V gene data show CDR1 as SGHVS and CDR2 as FQNEAQ.

This chain links TRBV11-3 with TRBJ2-5, with a possible D match to TRBD2 (6 bases). Germline values: CDR1 SGHNT, CDR2 YENEEA. V was cut by 5 bases and J by 5 bases, with 18 bases left in between. The CDR3 is made up of 15 amino acids. CDR3: CASSPRRKEGETQYF. For the CDR3, the DNA is TGTGCCAGCAGCCCCCGCCGGAAGGAGGGGGAGACCCAGTACTTC.

This rearrangement joins TRBV11-3 to TRBJ2-5; 7 bases match TRBD2. The CDR3 length is 15 residues. The junction had 6 bases not matched to a gene; V was cut back by 4 bases and J by 1 base. CDR1 SGHNT and CDR2 YENEEA come from the germline V gene. The CDR3 is CASSSGLDSQETQYF. CDR3 sequence (DNA): TGTGCCAGCAGCTCCGGACTAGACTCCCAAGAGACCCAGTACTTC. Full variable domain (rest looked up from reference TRBV11-3 and TRBJ2-5): EAGVVQSPRYKIIEKKQPVAFWCNPISGHNTLYWYLQNLGQGPELLIRYENEEAVDDSQLPKDRFSAERLKGVDSTLKIQPAELGDSAVYLCASSSGLDSQETQYFGPGTRLLVL.